This entry concerns a single T cell receptor (beta chain). The antigen remains unidentified. The record originates from a study of shared clonotypes between healthy human individuals. CDR1 and CDR2 from the germline V gene are SGHAT and FQNNGV. The germline V and J ends were trimmed by 2 bases and 5 bases, with 12 bases remaining between them. This CDR3 has 14 amino acids. TCRdb keeps only in-frame clones here, not all; method: immunoSEQ multiplex PCR. This sample yields hundreds of thousands of clones, of which about 80% are seen a single time; around 1.8% belongs to the top ten. Study observations and caveats: When compared with the clonotypes that were shared by all four sorted-subset donors, the non-shared clonotypes turned out to have lower generation probabilities.

Sequencing was performed on memory CD4+ T cells sorted from blood. As for subset: CD45RA-negative fraction. This chain links TRBV11-2 with TRBJ2-5, with D tentatively TRBD2 (7 bases). The TCR was taken from a young woman in good health. As DNA, the CDR3 is TGTGCCAGCAGCTTATCGGGGGGCCGCGAGACCCAGTACTTC. Amino acid sequence: CASSLSGGRETQYF. Full variable domain (outside the CDR3, taken from reference TRBV11-2 and TRBJ2-5): EAGVAQSPRYKIIEKRQSVAFWCNPISGHATLYWYQQILGQGPKLLIQFQNNGVVDDSQLPKDRFSAERLKGVDSTLKIQPAKLEDSAVYLCASSLSGGRETQYFGPGTRLLVL.